Following are 25 T cell receptor beta chains from one sample sequenced in a study of OX40 agonist ivuxolimab in advanced cancers. TCRdb keeps only in-frame clones here, not all; method: immunoSEQ multiplex PCR. The repertoire consists of tens of thousands of clones, with approximately 85% occurring once and the leading ten covering around 2.5%. The starting material was CD4+ or CD8+ T cells sorted from blood, obtained in a trial of the OX40 agonist ivuxolimab. Receptors were obtained from an adult with an advanced solid tumor such as melanoma, head and neck, liver or kidney cancer.

The rearrangement links TRBV5-5 to TRBJ2-7; no definite D call. CDR3 length equals 13 residues. Trimming took off 4 bases at V and 2 bases at J, with 10 bases between the two ends. Germline CDR1 reads SGHKS; CDR2 reads YYEKEE (reference sequence). The CDR3 loop is CASSPPGPYEQYF. The DNA for the CDR3 is TGTGCCAGCAGCCCTCCGGGTCCCTACGAGCAGTACTTC.

The chain carries TRBV10-3 and TRBJ2-7, with D perhaps TRBD2 (5 bases). CDR3 length equals 16 residues. Germline V gene sequence: CDR1 ENHRY, CDR2 SYGVKD. Trimming removed 2 bases from V and 2 bases from J, with 16 bases in between. The DNA of the CDR3 is TGTGCCATCAGTGAGAATAGTATTTCGGGAACCTACGAGCAGTACTTC. Translation: CAISENSISGTYEQYF.

J is TRBJ1-2 and V is TRBV2; unclear D gene. V was cut by 4 bases and J by 4 bases, with 10 bases left in between. This CDR3 has 13 residues. The V gene's germline CDR1 is SNHLY and CDR2 FYNNEI. CDR3 protein: CASSGGPFYGYTF. The CDR3 nucleotides read TGTGCCAGCAGTGGGGGTCCTTTCTATGGCTACACCTTC.

The gene calls are TRBV4-1 and TRBJ2-3; the match to TRBD1 covers 7 bases. The CDR3 has 14 residues. V dropped 4 bases and J dropped 4; count of bases not matched to a gene: 5. Per germline, CDR1 MGHRA and CDR2 YSYEKL. The CDR3 DNA sequence: TGCGCCAGCAGCCCGGGACAGCCTTCAGATACGCAGTATTTT. It codes for CASSPGQPSDTQYF.

The chain combines TRBV7-2 with TRBJ2-3, with 10 bases lining up with TRBD2. CDR3 length: 16 amino acids. V dropped 1 base and J dropped 3; count of bases not matched to a gene: 4. Germline V gene sequence: CDR1 SGHTA, CDR2 FQGNSA. CDR3 region: CASSLEASGGTDTQYF. CDR3 nucleotides: TGTGCCAGCAGCTTAGAGGCTAGCGGGGGAACAGATACGCAGTATTTT.

This chain's CDR3 is CASSSERNTEAFF. The CDR3 region has the DNA TGTGCCAGCAGTAGCGAGAGGAACACTGAAGCTTTCTTT. The chain joins TRBV2 to TRBJ1-1, with D uncertain. In germline, CDR1 is SNHLY, CDR2 FYNNEI. CDR3 length: 13 residues. Trimming took off 5 bases at V and 1 base at J, with 8 bases between the two ends. Complete variable domain (other parts from reference TRBV2 and TRBJ1-1): EPEVTQTPSHQVTQMGQEVILRCVPISNHLYFYWYRQILGQKVEFLVSFYNNEISEKSEIFDDQFSVERPDGSNFTLKIRSTKLEDSAMYFCASSSERNTEAFFGQGTRLTVV.

This clone appeared once. The chain recombines TRBV11-3 with TRBJ2-7; the D gene is possibly TRBD2 (5 bases). The V end lost 0 bases, the J end lost 6 bases, and 9 bases lay between the germline ends. This CDR3 comprises 13 residues. Germline CDR1 and CDR2: SGHNT and YENEEA. CDR3 nucleotides: TGTGCCAGCAGCTTAGATGAGGGAACCGAGCAGTACTTC. Protein sequence: CASSLDEGTEQYF.

The genes are TRBV4-3 and TRBJ1-2; D is possibly TRBD1 (5 bases). Trimming removed 8 bases at V and 6 bases at J, with 25 bases between. CDR3 length: 16 amino acids. In germline, CDR1 is LGHNA, CDR2 YSLEER. The CDR3 reads CASSPQVTGPAHGYTF. The CDR3 DNA follows: TGCGCCAGCTCCCCACAAGTAACAGGCCCAGCGCATGGCTACACCTTC.

This chain joins TRBV28 and TRBJ1-1; D may be TRBD1 (5 bases). The CDR3 contains 12 residues. Germline assignment: CDR1 MDHEN and CDR2 SYDVKM. Trimming pared 6 bases from V and 6 bases from J, leaving 11 bases between. The CDR3 region is CASRGQMPEAFF. The CDR3 coding sequence is TGTGCCAGCAGGGGGCAAATGCCTGAAGCTTTCTTT.

The table lists this clone with a count of one. J is TRBJ2-4 and V is TRBV5-1, with D possibly being TRBD2 (6 bases). CDR3 length: 14 residues. CDR1 and CDR2 (germline): SGHRS, YFSETQ. V lost 0 bases, J lost 6 bases, and 10 bases lay in between. CDR3 DNA: TGCGCCAGCAGCTTGGGCGGAGGGCTAAACATTCAGTACTTC. This sequence encodes CASSLGGGLNIQYF.

The chain has TRBV28 and TRBJ2-7, with D possibly matching TRBD1 (5 bases). Germline V gene lookup returns CDR1 MDHEN and CDR2 SYDVKM. Deletions cut 4 bases from V and 6 bases from J, with 13 bases between. The CDR3 sequence is 13 residues long. The CDR3 DNA reads TGTGCCAGCAGTTCCAGGGATCTAGGCGAGCAGTACTTC. Encoded protein: CASSSRDLGEQYF.

The rearrangement links TRBV6-5 to TRBJ1-2; D unresolved. Germline V gene sequence: CDR1 MNHEY, CDR2 SVGAGI. This CDR3 is built from 14 residues. V was pared by 2 bases and J by 5 bases, with 12 bases between. CDR3 DNA sequence: TGTGCCAGCAGTTACGGAGTGCGAGCTTATGGCTACACCTTC. Translation: CASSYGVRAYGYTF.

The V and J genes are TRBV23-1 and TRBJ1-1, with unresolved D. TRBV23-1 qualifies as an ORF whose function is uncertain. V gave up 8 bases and J gave up 3 bases, with 4 bases separating them. This CDR3 spans 10 amino acids. The CDR3 nucleotides read TGCGCCAGCGCCCACACTGAAGCTTTCTTT. It is translated as CASAHTEAFF.

V and J are TRBV7-2 and TRBJ1-2; no definite D call. V lost 4 bases and J lost 5, with 14 bases in between. CDR3 size: 14 residues. The germline CDR1 and CDR2 sequences are SGHTA and FQGNSA. The CDR3, as DNA: TGTGCCAGCAGCTCTTTGTGGCAGCCATATGGCTACACCTTC. Translation: CASSSLWQPYGYTF. Using reference TRBV7-2 and TRBJ1-2 for the parts outside the CDR3, the full variable domain is GAGVSQSPSNKVTEKGKDVELRCDPISGHTALYWYRQSLGQGLEFLIYFQGNSAPDKSGLPSDRFSAERTGGSVSTLTIQRTQQEDSAVYLCASSSLWQPYGYTFGSGTRLTVV.

V and J are TRBV28 and TRBJ2-3; D may be TRBD2 (5 bases). V lost 6 bases and J 1 base, leaving 20 bases between the germline ends. The CDR3 length is 17 residues. Germline loops: CDR1 MDHEN, CDR2 SYDVKM. Here the CDR3 DNA reads TGTGCCAGCAGCCCCTCCGGACTGACCGGGGGCACAGATACGCAGTATTTT. The encoded protein is CASSPSGLTGGTDTQYF.

The V call is TRBV28, the J call TRBJ2-7; the D call may be TRBD1 or TRBD2 (5 bases each). CDR1 is MDHEN and CDR2 is SYDVKM in the germline V gene. Trimming removed 8 bases at V and 0 bases at J, with 14 bases between. CDR3 length: 14 amino acids. The CDR3 reads CASYTDGASYEQYF. The CDR3 bases are TGTGCCAGCTACACGGACGGGGCCTCCTACGAGCAGTACTTC.

This clone has just one count. The chain joins TRBV29-1 to TRBJ2-7; D is unresolved. The CDR3 has 12 amino acids. V was shortened by 4 bases and J by 6 bases, with 13 bases between the two germline ends. From germline, CDR1 is SQVTM and CDR2 ANQGSEA. CDR3 in amino acids: CSVVVTSGEQYF. As DNA, the CDR3 is TGCAGCGTTGTAGTCACTTCGGGCGAGCAGTACTTC.

The chain employs TRBV7-3 and TRBJ2-2; D might be TRBD1 (6 bases). Deletions cut 5 bases from V and 2 bases from J, with 12 bases between. The CDR3 has 15 amino acids. Germline values: CDR1 SGHTA, CDR2 FQGTGA. The CDR3 sequence is CASSHGGTNTGELFF. CDR3 bases: TGTGCCAGCAGCCATGGTGGGACAAACACCGGGGAGCTGTTTTTT. Filled out from reference TRBV7-3 and TRBJ2-2, the complete variable domain reads GAGVSQTPSNKVTEKGKYVELRCDPISGHTALYWYRQSLGQGPEFLIYFQGTGAADDSGLPNDRFFAVRPEGSVSTLKIQRTERGDSAVYLCASSHGGTNTGELFFGEGSRLTVL.

V is TRBV19 and J is TRBJ1-4; D call uncertain. CDR1 is LNHDA, CDR2 SQIVND, per germline (reference sequence). The length of the CDR3 is 13 residues. V was trimmed by 6 bases and J by 7 bases, leaving 12 bases between them. The CDR3 here is CASSPREGEKLFF. The CDR3 DNA follows: TGTGCCAGTAGCCCGAGGGAGGGTGAAAAACTGTTTTTT.

The V and J genes are TRBV5-1 and TRBJ1-5; D may be TRBD1 (5 bases). V was trimmed by 2 bases and J by 5 bases, leaving 11 bases between them. Germline CDR1 reads SGHRS; CDR2 reads YFSETQ. There are 14 residues in the CDR3. Written as DNA, the CDR3 is TGCGCCAGCAGCTTCGTCGGGGGAGATCAGCCCCAGCATTTT. It is translated as CASSFVGGDQPQHF.

The rearrangement joins TRBV11-3 to TRBJ2-2; D is unclear. From germline, CDR1 is SGHNT and CDR2 YENEEA. The V and J ends lost 4 bases and 2 bases respectively, with 5 bases between them. The CDR3 sequence is 13 residues long. Written as DNA, the CDR3 is TGTGCCAGCAGCTACGGAAACACCGGGGAGCTGTTTTTT. It is translated as CASSYGNTGELFF.

This rearrangement joins TRBV30 to TRBJ1-4, with a possible D match to TRBD1 (6 bases). Germline CDR1 and CDR2: GTSNPN and SVGIG (reference sequence). The V end was cut by 2 bases, the J end by 8 bases, with 15 bases between. CDR3 size: 14 residues. The CDR3 coding sequence is TGTGCCTGGAGTACCGGGGGCGTGAGGGAAAAACTGTTTTTT. Translated: CAWSTGGVREKLFF.

The genes are TRBV27 and TRBJ2-5, with D perhaps TRBD1 or TRBD2 (5 bases each). CDR3 length: 14 residues. Trimming removed 5 bases at V and 2 bases at J, with 12 bases between. Germline V gene lookup returns CDR1 MNHEY and CDR2 SMNVEV (reference sequence). DNA of the CDR3: TGTGCCAGCAGTCACCCGGGACGACAAGAGACCCAGTACTTC. Translating it yields CASSHPGRQETQYF.

Only one count was recorded for this clone. No conserved phenylalanine or tryptophan is present at the end of the CDR3, so a read error is the likely explanation. V gene TRBV6-5 combines with J gene TRBJ1-6; no definite D call. V lost 4 bases to trimming and J lost 5 bases, with 15 bases between them. CDR1 is MNHEY, CDR2 SVGAGI, per germline. The CDR3 is made up of 16 amino acids. The chain's CDR3 is CASSFPPGVDNSPLHL. In DNA, the CDR3 is TGTGCCAGCAGTTTCCCTCCGGGTGTTGATAATTCACCCCTCCACCTT.

The genes are TRBV7-2 and TRBJ2-3, with D unresolved. In germline, CDR1 is SGHTA, CDR2 FQGNSA. This CDR3 comprises 13 residues. V was shortened by 1 base and J by 6 bases, with 8 bases between the two germline ends. The CDR3 loop is CASSLGWADTQYF. CDR3 nucleotides: TGTGCCAGCAGCTTAGGATGGGCCGATACGCAGTATTTT.